Listed below are T cell receptor beta chains from one sample, sequenced in a study of blood T cell repertoires in COVID-19. Libraries were prepared by immunoSEQ multiplex PCR; TCRdb keeps only in-frame clonotypes and omits some of them. The repertoire holds roughly 35,000 clones, with 70% to 90% as singletons. What was sequenced was peripheral blood. These receptors originate from a man aged 65-85 years with acute or convalescent COVID-19. The CDR3 runs from the conserved cysteine through the conserved F or W.

j_gene,v_gene,CDR3aa
TRBJ2-7,TRBV6-5,CASSPTGEYEQYF
TRBJ1-1,TRBV6-5,CASTEAGTVNTEAFF
TRBJ2-5,TRBV19,CASSISRGEETQYF
TRBJ1-2,TRBV27,CASSSLWGTTGGQERYGYTF
TRBJ2-3,TRBV28,CASSLTDTQYF
TRBJ2-1,TRBV7-8,CASTLGQGADNEQFF
TRBJ2-1,TRBV19,CASSVSGRKHNEQFF
TRBJ1-2,TRBV27,CASSAYGSGNYGYTF
TRBJ1-1,TRBV7-3,CASSLAGPGTEAFF
TRBJ1-2,TRBV18,CASSPRQLDYGYTF
TRBJ1-1,TRBV7-9,CASSLRSENTEAFF
TRBJ2-1,TRBV9,CASSVEASGWSSYNEQFF
TRBJ2-6,TRBV7-2,CASTLFSSGANVLTF
TRBJ2-1,TRBV7-3,CASSTTSGGYNEQFF
TRBJ2-7,TRBV7-8,CASSLVREGAYEQYF
TRBJ1-1,TRBV5-6,CASSVDRATEAFF
TRBJ2-7,TRBV29-1,CSVGGTGAYEQYF
TRBJ1-2,TRBV11-2,CASSPPGQGVPYGYTF
TRBJ2-1,TRBV7-7,CASSLLSPGLAGIYNEQFF
TRBJ1-2,TRBV7-3,CASSNTGGDYGYTF
TRBJ2-2,TRBV6-5,CASMGDLNTGELFF
TRBJ2-1,TRBV6-4,CASSQGLASYNEQFF
TRBJ1-5,TRBV6-5,CASSYSGFGNQPQHF
TRBJ2-3,TRBV15,CATSKQASDTQYF
TRBJ1-5,TRBV19,CASRFAEGRQPQHF
TRBJ1-5,TRBV4-2,CASSRDLIRGNQPQHF
TRBJ2-2,TRBV18,CASSPGQGYTGELFF
TRBJ2-7,TRBV18,CASSLSTGRSYEQYF
TRBJ1-1,TRBV19,CASSPQANTEAFF
TRBJ1-1,TRBV6-5,CASNNRGLGAFF
TRBJ1-5,TRBV14,CASSQATGVGVGNQPQHF
TRBJ2-7,TRBV7-8,CASSRGGESSYEQYF
TRBJ2-7,TRBV5-6,CASSLAQGAGEQYF
TRBJ1-4,TRBV2,CASSLNPGVNEKLFF
TRBJ1-4,TRBV4-3,CASSQDPPGGRSEKLFF
TRBJ1-1,TRBV7-2,CASSLTRNTEAFF
TRBJ2-7,TRBV18,CASSAYAGTSIGEQYF
TRBJ2-7,TRBV15,CATSSVGQITYEQYF
TRBJ2-1,TRBV11-3,CASSLGSSYNEQFF
TRBJ2-7,TRBV20-1,CSALGAYEQYF
TRBJ1-1,TRBV27,CASSFNRGGTEAFF
TRBJ2-1,TRBV7-2,CASSSWAQEYNEQFF
TRBJ2-7,TRBV6-2/TRBV6-3,CASSLGLAGGDYEQYF
TRBJ2-1,TRBV13,CASSLIMGLAGRVGEQFF
TRBJ1-2,TRBV5-8,CASSLDTRNYGYTF
TRBJ2-7,TRBV30,CACQKGPLAGGFGEQYF
TRBJ1-1,TRBV12-3/TRBV12-4,CASSLSDTEAFF
TRBJ2-7,TRBV7-2,CASSLEAGRQYF
TRBJ1-2,TRBV6-5,CASKGGRADGYTF
TRBJ1-4,TRBV27,CASGPRGLSEKLFF
TRBJ2-1,TRBV5-4,CASSPTSSSYNEQFF
TRBJ2-7,TRBV5-1,CASSLGGTSGIGEQYF
TRBJ2-2,TRBV2,CASSVGEAGELFF
TRBJ2-7,TRBV18,CASSPSGLGGEQYF
TRBJ2-7,TRBV10-3,CAIGQDLSLAVQYF
TRBJ1-5,TRBV28,CASRRRQQPQHF
TRBJ1-2,TRBV5-8,CASSLDDSRKYTYGYTF
TRBJ2-2,TRBV18,CASSPTGANTGELFF
TRBJ2-3,TRBV6-5,CASRRVIAQDTQYF